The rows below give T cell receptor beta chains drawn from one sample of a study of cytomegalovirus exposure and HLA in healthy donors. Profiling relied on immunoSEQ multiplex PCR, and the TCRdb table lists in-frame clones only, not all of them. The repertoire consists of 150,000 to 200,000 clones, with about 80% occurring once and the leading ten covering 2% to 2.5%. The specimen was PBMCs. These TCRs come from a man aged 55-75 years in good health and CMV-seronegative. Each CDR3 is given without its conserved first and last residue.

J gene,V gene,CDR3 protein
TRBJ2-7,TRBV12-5,ASGPLDRGLIYEQY
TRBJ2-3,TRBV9,ASSVDRLAGGRNTQY
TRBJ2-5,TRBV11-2,ASSPLGQRERETQY
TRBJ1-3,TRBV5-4,ATRTESGNTIY
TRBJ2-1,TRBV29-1,SVDTNGGQEF
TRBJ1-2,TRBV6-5,ASSFDGTRGYT
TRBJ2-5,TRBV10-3,AISVREGGETQY
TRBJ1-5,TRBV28,ASSGTGHQPQH
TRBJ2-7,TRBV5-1,ASSLYGATYEQY
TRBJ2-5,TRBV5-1,ASSKTSGSIRETQY
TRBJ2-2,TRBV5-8,ASSLEQSSNTGELF
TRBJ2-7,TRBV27,ASSRSGSYEQY
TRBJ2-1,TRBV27,ASSLRLAGAHEQF
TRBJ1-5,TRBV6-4,ASIAGTKNQPQH
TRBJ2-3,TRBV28,ASRSQAGSTDTQY
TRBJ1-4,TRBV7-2,ASSLVASTNEKLF
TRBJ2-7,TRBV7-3,ASSLSRASGTHEQY
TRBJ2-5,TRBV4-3,ASSQDRLQDQY
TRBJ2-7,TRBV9,ASSANRDRVSYEQY
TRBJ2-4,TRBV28,ASSPNSGGADIQY
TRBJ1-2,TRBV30,AWNRGPNYGYT
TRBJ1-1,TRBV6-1,ASSEGANTEAF
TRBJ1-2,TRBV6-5,ASREQGVGYT
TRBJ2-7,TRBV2,ASKGQQAYEQY
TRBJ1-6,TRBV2,ASSESGTPITGSPLH
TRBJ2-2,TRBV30,AWSVALASNTGELF
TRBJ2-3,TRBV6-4,ASSLTPSTDTQY
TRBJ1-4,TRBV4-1,ASSQDWDREYEKLF
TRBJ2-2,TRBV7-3,ASSFSGTNTGELF
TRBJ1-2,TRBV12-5,ASAHDRNYGYT
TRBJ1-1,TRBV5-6,ASSPRTGGVNTEAF
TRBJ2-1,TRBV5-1,ASSFGQDFSYNEQF